One sample yielded the 7 T cell receptor beta chains listed below, sequenced in a study of CD8+ T cells in alopecia areata. As the sequencing template, cDNA was produced by extracting RNA and reverse transcribing it. Assay used: immunoSEQ multiplex PCR; TCRdb lists only in-frame clones, some missing. This sample carries 160,000 or so clones, around 71% of them seen once, and the ten largest clones take about an eighth. The input for sequencing was CD8+ T cells sorted from blood, taken at week 0. The receptor source for this set is a human donor with alopecia areata.

In this sample, this clone turned up a few times. This chain links TRBV12-5 with TRBJ2-1, with D possibly being TRBD1 or TRBD2 (5 bases each). The CDR3 length is 16 residues. V was trimmed by 4 bases and J by 3 bases, leaving 16 bases between them. CDR1 and CDR2 from the germline V gene are LGHNT and FRNRAP. The CDR3 spells CASGSRGGFDYNEQFF. CDR3 sequence (DNA): TGTGCTAGTGGTTCCCGGGGCGGTTTCGACTACAATGAGCAGTTCTTC.

The CDR3 loop reads CASNPWDEQFF. CDR3 sequence (DNA): TGTGCCAGCAACCCGTGGGATGAGCAGTTCTTC. The rearrangement links TRBV2 to TRBJ2-1; D call uncertain. The germline V gene has CDR1 SNHLY and CDR2 FYNNEI. The V end was cut by 7 bases, the J end by 8 bases, with 9 bases between. The CDR3 totals 11 residues.

The genes are TRBV4-1 and TRBJ2-2; 9 nucleotides align to TRBD1. This CDR3 region has 17 residues. V lost 5 bases to trimming and J lost 1 base; unmatched junction nucleotides: 8. CDR1 is MGHRA, CDR2 YSYEKL, per germline. In DNA, the CDR3 is TGCGCCAGCAGCTGGGACAGGGACGGGGGGAACACCGGGGAGCTGTTTTTT. This gives the protein CASSWDRDGGNTGELFF.

The V call is TRBV4-1, the J call TRBJ1-2; D remains unclear. CDR1 MGHRA and CDR2 YSYEKL come from the germline V gene. CDR3 size: 15 residues. V was cut by 0 bases and J by 4 bases, with 12 bases left in between. The CDR3 sequence is CASSQDKTELYGYTF. CDR3 nucleotides: TGCGCCAGCAGCCAAGATAAGACTGAGCTCTATGGCTACACCTTC.

This clone has a handful of counts. This chain links TRBV30 with TRBJ2-7; 9 bases fit TRBD1. The germline V gene has CDR1 GTSNPN and CDR2 SVGIG (reference sequence). This CDR3 is 15 amino acids long. Germline trimming cut 2 bases from V and 6 bases from J; bases unmatched to any gene: 11. The CDR3, as DNA: TGTGCCTGGAGTACAGGGGGCTTCCTTTATGGCGAGCAGTACTTC. This translates into CAWSTGGFLYGEQYF.

V gene TRBV11-1 combines with J gene TRBJ2-7; no clear D. Germline CDR1 is SGHAT and CDR2 is FQDESV (reference sequence). This CDR3 is 14 amino acids long. The V end was cut by 5 bases, the J end by 2 bases, with 13 bases between. The CDR3 loop reads CASSHRAFPYEQYF. The CDR3 coding sequence is TGTGCCAGCAGCCACCGGGCCTTCCCCTACGAGCAGTACTTC.

V gene TRBV2 combines with J gene TRBJ1-2; 7 bases align to TRBD1. V trimming: 8 bases; J trimming: 4 bases; junction bases outside the gene matches: 13. Germline V gives CDR1 SNHLY, CDR2 FYNNEI. The CDR3 sequence is 15 residues long. This chain's CDR3 is CASPRGDREAYGYTF. CDR3 bases: TGTGCCAGCCCGAGGGGCGACAGGGAGGCCTATGGCTACACCTTC. Based on the CDR3 plus reference TRBV2 and TRBJ1-2, the full variable domain is EPEVTQTPSHQVTQMGQEVILRCVPISNHLYFYWYRQILGQKVEFLVSFYNNEISEKSEIFDDQFSVERPDGSNFTLKIRSTKLEDSAMYFCASPRGDREAYGYTFGSGTRLTVV.